The 26 T cell receptor beta chains listed next were all sequenced from one sample in a study of blood T cell repertoires in COVID-19. The repertoire was sequenced with immunoSEQ multiplex PCR; TCRdb's copy has only in-frame clones and lacks some. Among 53,000 or so clones listed, about three quarters were seen once. The sample taken for sequencing was peripheral blood. The source of these receptors is a human donor with active or convalescent COVID-19. The donor label of this sample is uncertain.

The gene calls are TRBV3-1 (or the pseudogene TRBV3-2) and TRBJ2-7; 11 nucleotides line up with TRBD1. The ends lost 3 bases at V and 5 bases at J; junction bases unmatched: 18. Germline V gives CDR1 LGHDT, CDR2 YNNKEL (reference sequence). The CDR3 has 19 residues. CDR3 DNA sequence: TGTGCCAGCAGCCACCTTTCCGGGACAGGGGGTAACAAACGCCACGAGCAGTACTTC. Residues: CASSHLSGTGGNKRHEQYF.

The chain couples TRBV7-3 to TRBJ2-1; 11 nucleotides match TRBD2. With V trimmed by 4 bases and J by 9 bases, 8 bases remained unmatched. The CDR3 spans 15 residues. Germline values: CDR1 SGHTA, CDR2 FQGTGA. The CDR3 nucleotides are TGTGCCAGCAGCTCGTCAACTAGCGGGGGAGCTGAGCAGTTCTTC. Protein: CASSSSTSGGAEQFF.

There are many counts of this clone. The chain uses TRBV7-3 and TRBJ2-2; 7 nucleotides align to TRBD1. This CDR3 comprises 16 residues. With 4 bases clipped from V and 1 base from J, the junction kept 6 bases outside the gene matches. Germline loops: CDR1 SGHTA, CDR2 FQGTGA. The CDR3 protein is CASSSYGQVNTGELFF. CDR3 bases: TGTGCCAGCAGCTCCTATGGACAGGTGAACACCGGGGAGCTGTTTTTT.

This clone was recorded a few times. The chain joins TRBV7-3 to TRBJ2-3; TRBD2 aligns across 8 bases. CDR1 is SGHTA and CDR2 is FQGTGA in the germline V gene. The trim removed 3 bases at V and 2 bases at J, leaving 4 bases unmatched. This CDR3 has 15 amino acids. The CDR3 sequence: CASSFGLAVTDTQYF. CDR3 coding DNA: TGTGCCAGCAGCTTCGGACTAGCAGTCACAGATACGCAGTATTTT.

CDR3 protein: CASSLTGDYGYTF. The CDR3, as DNA: TGCGCCAGCAGCTTGACAGGGGACTATGGCTACACCTTC. The chain joins TRBV5-1 to TRBJ1-2; 7 bases map to TRBD1. The V and J ends lost 1 base and 3 bases, in that order; junction bases with no gene match: 0. This CDR3 is 13 amino acids long. Germline CDR1 reads SGHRS; CDR2 reads YFSETQ.

V gene TRBV25-1 combines with J gene TRBJ1-1, with 7 bases that match TRBD1. Germline loops: CDR1 MGHDK, CDR2 SYGVNS. Germline trimming cut 7 bases from V and 6 bases from J; bases unmatched to any gene: 14. The CDR3 consists of 15 residues. CDR3 residues: CASIPKAGGYPEAFF. DNA for the CDR3: TGTGCCAGCATTCCTAAGGCAGGGGGGTACCCTGAAGCTTTCTTT.

The chain recombines TRBV7-2 with TRBJ2-7; a possible D gene is TRBD2 (5 bases). CDR1 is SGHTA, CDR2 FQGNSA, per germline. The ends were cut back, 4 bases at V and 3 bases at J, with 10 bases in the middle. The CDR3 is 13 amino acids. Here the CDR3 reads CASSSRRDYEQYF. The CDR3 DNA is TGTGCCAGCAGCTCCCGACGGGACTACGAGCAGTACTTC.

The rearrangement joins TRBV23-1 to TRBJ1-6, with D possibly being TRBD1 (5 bases). TRBV23-1 is reported as an ORF; its role is uncertain. This CDR3 is 12 amino acids long. Deletions cut 2 bases from V and 10 bases from J, with 6 bases between. The CDR3 here is CASSQRGSPLHF. The CDR3 DNA follows: TGCGCCAGCAGTCAACGGGGGTCACCCCTCCACTTT.

CDR3 sequence: CASRGLGGYGYTF. The CDR3 coding sequence is TGTGCCAGCCGAGGGCTGGGGGGCTATGGCTACACCTTC. The chain uses TRBV6-5 and TRBJ1-2; tentative D call: TRBD1 (5 bases). There are 13 residues in the CDR3. Germline assignment: CDR1 MNHEY and CDR2 SVGAGI. Trimming pared 8 bases from V and 4 bases from J, leaving 14 bases between.

This clone was seen a handful of times. This rearrangement joins TRBV2 to TRBJ1-1, with TRBD1 matching over 9 bases. V shed 6 bases and J 1 base; nucleotides not matched to a gene: 9. The CDR3 spans 16 residues. Germline V gene lookup returns CDR1 SNHLY and CDR2 FYNNEI. CDR3 residues: CASRSRTGERNTEAFF. CDR3 sequence (DNA): TGTGCCAGCAGATCGCGGACAGGGGAAAGGAACACTGAAGCTTTCTTT. Based on the CDR3 plus reference TRBV2 and TRBJ1-1, the full variable domain is EPEVTQTPSHQVTQMGQEVILRCVPISNHLYFYWYRQILGQKVEFLVSFYNNEISEKSEIFDDQFSVERPDGSNFTLKIRSTKLEDSAMYFCASRSRTGERNTEAFFGQGTRLTVV.

The chain is built from TRBV7-9 and TRBJ2-2; possibly TRBD2 for D (5 bases). Trimming stripped 6 bases from V and 6 bases from J, with 14 bases between. This CDR3 contains 14 residues. From germline, CDR1 is SEHNR and CDR2 FQNEAQ (reference sequence). CDR3 residues: CASSSEGQAGELFF. The CDR3 DNA is TGTGCCAGCAGTTCTGAGGGCCAAGCCGGGGAGCTGTTTTTT.

This rearrangement joins TRBV18 to TRBJ1-1; 8 bases fit TRBD1. Germline V gives CDR1 KGHSH, CDR2 LQKENI. The CDR3 covers 14 residues. With 5 bases clipped from V and 5 bases from J, the junction kept 7 bases outside the gene matches. Here the CDR3 reads CASSTTGDETEAFF. CDR3 DNA sequence: TGTGCCAGCTCAACGACAGGGGATGAGACTGAAGCTTTCTTT.

V is TRBV24-1 and J is TRBJ2-5; tentatively, D is TRBD1 (5 bases). Germline assignment: CDR1 KGHDR and CDR2 SFDVKD. The ends were cut back, 5 bases at V and 0 bases at J, with 9 bases in the middle. The CDR3 spans 14 residues. CDR3 nucleotide sequence: TGTGCCACCAGTGGAAGACAGTACCAAGAGACCCAGTACTTC. It is translated as CATSGRQYQETQYF.

In nucleotides, the CDR3 is TGTGCCAGCTTGTCAGGGGGTGAAGCTTTCTTT. Residues: CASLSGGEAFF. The genes are TRBV27 and TRBJ1-1; 7 bases are a match to TRBD1. The CDR3 has 11 amino acids. V shed 8 bases and J 7 bases; nucleotides not matched to a gene: 4. Per germline, CDR1 MNHEY and CDR2 SMNVEV (reference sequence).

The chain employs TRBV6-1 and TRBJ2-3, with 7 bases identical to TRBD1. The germline V gene encodes CDR1 MNHNS and CDR2 SASEGT. The CDR3 is made up of 15 amino acids. Unmatched junction bases numbered 5, after V lost 2 bases and J lost 3 bases. This CDR3 is CASSERSRGTDTQYF. The CDR3 DNA reads TGTGCCAGCAGTGAAAGGAGCAGGGGGACAGATACGCAGTATTTT.

The CDR3 here is CASRDAGTVSSLQYF. In DNA, the CDR3 is TGTGCCAGCAGAGACGCCGGGACAGTTTCCAGTCTCCAGTACTTC. This rearrangement joins TRBV6-6 to TRBJ2-7, with 7 bases matching TRBD1. The CDR3 is made up of 15 amino acids. V lost 6 bases and J lost 10; bases outside the gene matches: 18. Per germline, CDR1 MNHNY and CDR2 SVGAGI (reference sequence).

The chain couples TRBV28 to TRBJ1-5; the match to TRBD1 covers 9 bases. CDR1 and CDR2 from the germline V gene are MDHEN and SYDVKM. The junction had 9 bases not matched to a gene; V was cut back by 7 bases and J by 5 bases. The CDR3 covers 15 residues. The CDR3 DNA reads TGTGCCAGCATACCGGGACAGGGTAATTATCAGCCCCAGCATTTT. Its translation: CASIPGQGNYQPQHF.

The CDR3 nucleotides read TGTGCAAGTCGCTTTAGGCAGGGCGGCAATCAGCCCCAGCATTTT. This codes for CASRFRQGGNQPQHF. The gene calls are TRBV12-2 and TRBJ1-5; the table's TRBD1 call for D was not verified on the DNA. TRBV12-2 is a pseudogene locus. This CDR3 has 15 residues.

This chain connects TRBV9 to TRBJ1-1; the D is unclear. This CDR3 is built from 14 residues. V was shortened by 0 bases and J by 4 bases, with 10 bases between the two germline ends. CDR1 is SGDLS, CDR2 YYNGEE, per germline. The CDR3 protein is CASSVDGGSTEAFF. The CDR3 DNA follows: TGTGCCAGCAGCGTAGATGGCGGAAGCACTGAAGCTTTCTTT.

V and J are TRBV30 and TRBJ1-5; TRBD1 matches at 8 bases. Trimming took 5 bases from V and 4 from J; bases not matched to a gene: 4. Germline V gives CDR1 GTSNPN, CDR2 SVGIG (reference sequence). This CDR3 spans 13 amino acids. CDR3 region: CAWATGDNQPQHF. The CDR3 DNA reads TGTGCCTGGGCGACAGGGGATAATCAGCCCCAGCATTTT.

The V and J genes are TRBV19 and TRBJ1-1, with 8 bases fitting TRBD1. The CDR3 covers 14 residues. Germline V gives CDR1 LNHDA, CDR2 SQIVND (reference sequence). With 5 bases clipped from V and 3 bases from J, the junction kept 5 bases outside the gene matches. The chain's CDR3 is CASSLTGADTEAFF. The CDR3 coding sequence is TGTGCCAGTAGTTTGACAGGGGCGGACACTGAAGCTTTCTTT. The full variable domain, in which reference TRBV19 and TRBJ1-1 provide the parts outside the CDR3, is DGGITQSPKYLFRKEGQNVTLSCEQNLNHDAMYWYRQDPGQGLRLIYYSQIVNDFQKGDIAEGYSVSREKKESFPLTVTSAQKNPTAFYLCASSLTGADTEAFFGQGTRLTVV.

The chain couples TRBV21-1 to TRBJ1-5; TRBD1 reflects the table's D call only, with no check against the DNA. TRBV21-1 is a pseudogene locus. This CDR3 comprises 19 residues. CDR3: CASSKTWTGDDFSNQPQHF. The CDR3 bases are TGTGCCAGCAGCAAAACGTGGACAGGAGATGATTTTAGCAATCAGCCCCAGCATTTT.

The CDR3 DNA reads as TGCGCCAGCAGCCCTCAGGGTAATTCGAATTCACCCCTCCACTTT. Its protein is CASSPQGNSNSPLHF. J is TRBJ1-6 and V is TRBV5-1; possibly TRBD1 for D (5 bases). The CDR3 has 15 amino acids. CDR1 is SGHRS, CDR2 YFSETQ, per germline. V was pared by 4 bases and J by 7 bases, with 15 bases between.

V usage is TRBV14 and J usage is TRBJ2-5; D gene unclear. Germline values: CDR1 SGHDN, CDR2 FVKESK. V lost 3 bases and J 7 bases, leaving 12 bases between the germline ends. This CDR3 contains 13 residues. As DNA, the CDR3 is TGTGCCAGCAGCCAGCCGTGGCCTCCGACCCAGTACTTC. It is translated as CASSQPWPPTQYF.

The chain uses TRBV24-1 and TRBJ2-5; TRBD1 aligns across 7 bases. Trimming cost V 3 bases and J 5 bases; bases outside gene matches: 14. This CDR3 comprises 17 residues. Germline V gene lookup returns CDR1 KGHDR and CDR2 SFDVKD. DNA of the CDR3: TGTGCCACCAGTGATCCGCGACAGGGCGAATATTCGGAGACCCAGTACTTC. Protein: CATSDPRQGEYSETQYF.

The chain has TRBV6-2 or TRBV6-3 and TRBJ1-5, with TRBD1 identical over 7 bases. The CDR3 has 17 amino acids. The V gene's germline CDR1 is MNHEY and CDR2 SVGEGT. With 4 bases clipped from V and 5 bases from J, the junction kept 14 bases outside the gene matches. CDR3 protein: CASSSPRSAGGDQPQHF. Here the CDR3 DNA reads TGTGCCAGCAGTTCTCCCCGTAGCGCAGGGGGAGATCAGCCCCAGCATTTT.